This TCR beta chain was obtained from a study of shared clonotypes between healthy human individuals. Study-wide results and caveats: It was only blood that was sampled, and tissue repertoires likely differ.

Note on this clone: The antigen is undetermined.

Investigators spread the genomic DNA of each subset evenly over several immunoSEQ plates. Sequencing used immunoSEQ multiplex PCR; TCRdb keeps in-frame clones, though not all of them. Of 450,000 to 650,000 clones listed, about 80% were seen once; the top ten hold around 11%. V dropped 8 bases and J dropped 0; count of bases not matched to a gene: 2. Germline CDR1 and CDR2: SNHLY and FYNNEI. The CDR3 is made up of 14 amino acids. This sequence was found in a middle-aged woman in good health. Some clones in this sample may be carry-over from other donors' samples. Sequencing used PBMCs. The V and J genes are TRBV2 and TRBJ1-3, with TRBD1 matching over 9 bases. CDR3 nucleotide sequence: TGTGCCAGCGACAGGGGGGGCTCTGGAAACACCATATATTTT. Its protein product is CASDRGGSGNTIYF.